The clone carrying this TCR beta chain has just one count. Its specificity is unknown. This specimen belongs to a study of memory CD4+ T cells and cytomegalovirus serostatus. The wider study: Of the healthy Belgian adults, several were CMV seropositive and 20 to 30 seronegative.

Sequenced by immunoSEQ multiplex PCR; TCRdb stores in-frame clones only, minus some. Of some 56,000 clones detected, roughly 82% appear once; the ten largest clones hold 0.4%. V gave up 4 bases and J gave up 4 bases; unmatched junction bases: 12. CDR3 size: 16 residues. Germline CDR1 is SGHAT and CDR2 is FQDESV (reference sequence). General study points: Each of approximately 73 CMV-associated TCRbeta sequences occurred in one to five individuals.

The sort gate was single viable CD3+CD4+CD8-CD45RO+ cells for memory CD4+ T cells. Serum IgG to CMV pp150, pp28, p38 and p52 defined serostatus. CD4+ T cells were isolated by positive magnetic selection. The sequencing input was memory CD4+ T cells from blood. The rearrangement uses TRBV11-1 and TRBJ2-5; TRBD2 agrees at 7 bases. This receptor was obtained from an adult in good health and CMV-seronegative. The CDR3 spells CASSSEVAGEGETQYF. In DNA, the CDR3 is TGTGCCAGCAGCTCCGAAGTGGCGGGGGAGGGAGAGACCCAGTACTTC.